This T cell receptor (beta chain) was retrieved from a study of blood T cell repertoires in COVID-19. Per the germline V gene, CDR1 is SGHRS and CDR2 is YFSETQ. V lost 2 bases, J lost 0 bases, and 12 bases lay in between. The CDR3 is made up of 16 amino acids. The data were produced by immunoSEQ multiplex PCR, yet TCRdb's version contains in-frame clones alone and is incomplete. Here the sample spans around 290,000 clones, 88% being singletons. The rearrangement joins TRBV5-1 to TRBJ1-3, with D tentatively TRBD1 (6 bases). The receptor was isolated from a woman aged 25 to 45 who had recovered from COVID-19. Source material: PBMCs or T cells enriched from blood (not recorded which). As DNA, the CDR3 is TGCGCCAGCAGCTTAGGAGCAGGGGTCTCTGGAAACACCATATATTTT. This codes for CASSLGAGVSGNTIYF. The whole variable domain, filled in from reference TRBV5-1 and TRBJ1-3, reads KAGVTQTPRYLIKTRGQQVTLSCSPISGHRSVSWYQQTPGQGLQFLFEYFSETQRNKGNFPGRFSGRQFSNSRSEMNVSTLELGDSALYLCASSLGAGVSGNTIYFGEGSWLTVV.